This entry describes one T cell receptor beta chain. The sample is drawn from a study of T cell changes during pregnancy in multiple sclerosis. Trimming removed 2 bases at V and 0 bases at J, with 13 bases between. The V gene's germline CDR1 is LGHNA and CDR2 YSLEER. CDR3 length: 16 amino acids. Assay: immunoSEQ multiplex PCR; the TCRdb copy retains only in-frame clones and omits some. The sample contains about 40,000 clones, 70% to 90% of which appear only once. The chain has TRBV4-3 and TRBJ2-5, with D tentatively TRBD2 (6 bases). Material: CD4+ T cells from peripheral blood mononuclear cells, obtained in the first trimester of pregnancy. This TCR came from a female donor with multiple sclerosis, enrolled in a pregnancy study. The CDR3 DNA is TGCGCCAGCAGCCAACCCTGCCTAGCGTACCAAGAGACCCAGTACTTC. It codes for CASSQPCLAYQETQYF.